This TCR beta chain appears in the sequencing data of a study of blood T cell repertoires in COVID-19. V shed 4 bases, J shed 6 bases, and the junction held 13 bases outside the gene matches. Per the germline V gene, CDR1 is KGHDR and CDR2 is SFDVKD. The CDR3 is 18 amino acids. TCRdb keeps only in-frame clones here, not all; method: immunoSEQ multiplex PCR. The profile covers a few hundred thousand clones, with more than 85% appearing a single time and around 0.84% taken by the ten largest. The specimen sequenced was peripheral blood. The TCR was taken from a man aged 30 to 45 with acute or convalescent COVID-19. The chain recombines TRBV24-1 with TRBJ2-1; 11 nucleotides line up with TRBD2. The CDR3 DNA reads TGTGCCACCAGTGACAGAATACCGGGACTAGCGGAACTCAATGAGCAGTTCTTC. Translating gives CATSDRIPGLAELNEQFF.